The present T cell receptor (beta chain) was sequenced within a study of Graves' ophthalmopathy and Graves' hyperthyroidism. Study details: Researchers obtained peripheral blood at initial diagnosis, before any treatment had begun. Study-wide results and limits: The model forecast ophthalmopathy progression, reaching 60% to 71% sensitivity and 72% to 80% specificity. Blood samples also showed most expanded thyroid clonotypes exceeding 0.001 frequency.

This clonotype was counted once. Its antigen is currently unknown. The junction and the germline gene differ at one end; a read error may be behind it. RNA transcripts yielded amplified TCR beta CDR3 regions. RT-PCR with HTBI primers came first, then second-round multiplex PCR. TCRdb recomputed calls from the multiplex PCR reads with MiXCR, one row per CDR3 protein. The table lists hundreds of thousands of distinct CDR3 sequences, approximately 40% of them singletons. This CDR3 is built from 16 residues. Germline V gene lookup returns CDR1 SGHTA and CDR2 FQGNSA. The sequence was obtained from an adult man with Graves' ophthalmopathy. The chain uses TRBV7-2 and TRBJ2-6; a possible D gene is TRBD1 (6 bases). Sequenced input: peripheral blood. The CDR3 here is CASSSASTLGANVLTF. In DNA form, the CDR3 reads TGTGCCAGCAGTTCCGCAAGTACTCTGGGGGCCAATGTCCTGACTTTC.